This T cell receptor beta chain was obtained from a study of shared clonotypes between healthy human individuals. The CDR3 sequence is 15 residues long. The germline V and J ends were trimmed by 0 bases and 4 bases, with 10 bases remaining between them. CDR1 is LGHNA, CDR2 YNFKEQ, per germline. Sorted-subset replicate PCRs used roughly 210 ng of genomic DNA. This amount corresponded to 30,000 to 35,000 T cell genomes. How the authors handled the data: ImmunoSEQ output lacked quality scores and full-length reads, limiting matched filtering. Clones were sequenced by immunoSEQ multiplex PCR, and TCRdb holds only the in-frame ones, with some missing. V, J and clone size are taken as reported in that table, and D and trimming were inferred from the DNA itself. This sample has millions of clones, with approximately 95% found just once.

J is TRBJ1-5 and V is TRBV4-2; D unclear. The receptor was derived from a man between 18 and 29 years old in good health. Sequencing was performed on naive CD4+ T cells sorted from blood. Subset of the sample: CD45RA+ positively selected. CDR3 region: CASSQDRAANQPQHF. The CDR3 region has the DNA TGTGCCAGCAGCCAAGACCGGGCTGCGAATCAGCCCCAGCATTTT.